The clone carrying this T cell receptor beta chain was observed at least ten times. What it binds is not known. This record belongs to a study of T cells in Graves' hyperthyroidism and ophthalmopathy. Amplified TCR beta CDR3 regions derived from RNA transcripts. The TCR CDR3 was amplified in a first-round RT-PCR using the HTBI primer set. MiXCR, run by TCRdb on the multiplex PCR reads, gives a single entry per CDR3 protein. Counted here are about half a million distinct CDR3 sequences, around 20% occurring once; the ten biggest clones make up roughly 47%. With V trimmed by 5 bases and J by 0 bases, 13 bases remained unmatched. CDR3 size: 18 residues. The authors obtained PBMCs from about 9.5 ml of fresh peripheral blood. Regarding the study as a whole: Before onset, by a median of approximately 5.9 months, the model predicted ophthalmopathy. Ophthalmopathy could be told apart from stable hyperthyroidism with a 13 V-J model.

The clonotype comes from a man aged 35 to 55 with Graves' ophthalmopathy. The sample comprised blood. The genes are TRBV12-3 or TRBV12-4 and TRBJ2-3, with 8 bases fitting TRBD2. CDR3 coding DNA: TGTGCCAGCAGTGCCCCCGGGGTAGCGGGGACTAGCACAGATACGCAGTATTTT. Translated, it gives CASSAPGVAGTSTDTQYF.